This TCR beta chain came from a study of long-term antiretroviral therapy in people with HIV. Findings and limits, study-wide: Once patients were on ART, diversity went higher but still fell short of transplant donor controls.

For this clone: The antigen is unknown.

The immunoSEQ assay was v3.0, run at survey level. The method was immunoSEQ multiplex PCR; TCRdb's version includes in-frame clones alone and lacks a portion of them. The sample shows some 28,000 clones, 86% of them seen only once. In germline, CDR1 is SGHVS, CDR2 FQNEAQ. The V end lost 5 bases, the J end lost 1 base, and 12 bases lay between the germline ends. The CDR3 is 15 amino acids. Each sample contained about 0.85-11 million cryopreserved PBMC, thawed before DNA extraction. The genes are TRBV7-8 and TRBJ1-5; no reliable D call. Specimen: unsorted PBMCs, collected 0.8 years after starting antiretroviral therapy. This sequence originates from a woman aged 25 to 39 with HIV. CDR3 loop: CASSLQESSNQPQHF. CDR3 nucleotide sequence: TGTGCCAGCAGCCTCCAGGAATCCAGCAATCAGCCCCAGCATTTT.